These 19 T cell receptor beta chains share one sample of origin, sequenced in a study of blood T cell repertoires in COVID-19. Clones were read by immunoSEQ multiplex PCR, and TCRdb kept only the in-frame ones, dropping some. The data show approximately 170,000 clones, 80% to 90% seen once. The sample comprised peripheral blood. The receptors were gathered from a woman between 70 and 85 years old who had recovered from COVID-19.

Only a few counts were recorded for this clone. This chain connects TRBV3-1 (or the pseudogene TRBV3-2) to TRBJ2-5; D unclear. The CDR3 consists of 12 residues. CDR1 and CDR2 (germline): LGHDT, YNNKEL (reference sequence). Trimming shortened V by 0 bases and J by 5 bases, and 4 bases separated the two germline ends. The CDR3 DNA reads TGTGCCAGCAGCCAAGATCGGGAGACCCAGTACTTC. Protein sequence: CASSQDRETQYF.

This chain joins TRBV5-4 and TRBJ2-7; tentatively, D is TRBD2 (6 bases). Per germline, CDR1 SGHNT and CDR2 YYREEE (reference sequence). The CDR3 has 14 amino acids. Trimming removed 4 bases from V and 3 bases from J, with 14 bases in between. CDR3 nucleotides: TGTGCCAGCAGCCCGTGGGTGGGGGGCTACGAGCAGTACTTC. This codes for CASSPWVGGYEQYF.

This chain's CDR3 is CASNVAGGHSYNEQFF. The CDR3 region has the DNA TGTGCCAGTAACGTAGCGGGAGGCCACTCCTACAATGAGCAGTTCTTC. This chain links TRBV19 with TRBJ2-1, with TRBD2 identical over 10 bases. The CDR3 is 16 amino acids. The germline V gene has CDR1 LNHDA and CDR2 SQIVND (reference sequence). V was pared by 7 bases and J by 0 bases, with 6 bases of the junction left unmatched.

A single count supports this clone. This chain uses TRBV7-9 with TRBJ1-2; D is perhaps TRBD1 (6 bases). Germline CDR1 and CDR2: SEHNR and FQNEAQ (reference sequence). V lost 5 bases to trimming and J lost 8 bases, with 12 bases between them. The CDR3 runs 12 residues. The chain's CDR3 is CASSPGQWGYTF. CDR3 in DNA: TGTGCCAGCAGCCCAGGACAGTGGGGCTACACCTTC.

This clone showed up just once. In DNA, the CDR3 is TGTGCCAGCACCCTGGGGGGTCAGACGAGCTCCTACGAGCAGTACTTC. It translates to CASTLGGQTSSYEQYF. This chain connects TRBV28 to TRBJ2-7, with D possibly TRBD2 on 6 matching bases. V was trimmed by 7 bases and J by 0 bases, leaving 19 bases between them. The CDR3 has 16 residues. CDR1 MDHEN and CDR2 SYDVKM come from the germline V gene. The whole variable domain, remainder taken from reference TRBV28 and TRBJ2-7, is DVKVTQSSRYLVKRTGEKVFLECVQDMDHENMFWYRQDPGLGLRLIYFSYDVKMKEKGDIPEGYSVSREKKERFSLILESASTNQTSMYLCASTLGGQTSSYEQYFGPGTRLTVT.

The chain carries TRBV6-5 and TRBJ1-4; 9 bases match TRBD1. CDR3 length: 15 amino acids. The junction had 7 bases not matched to a gene; V was cut back by 5 bases and J by 6 bases. The V gene's germline CDR1 is MNHEY and CDR2 SVGAGI. The CDR3 spells CASSNRQGGDEKLFF. The DNA for the CDR3 is TGTGCCAGCAGTAATCGACAGGGGGGGGATGAAAAACTGTTTTTT.

As for this clone: Other DNA sequences in this specimen translate into the identical CDR3. The chain recombines TRBV18 with TRBJ2-2; D is perhaps TRBD1 (5 bases). There are 15 residues in the CDR3. V lost 2 bases and J 1 base, leaving 8 bases between the germline ends. Germline CDR1 and CDR2: KGHSH and LQKENI. CDR3 DNA sequence: TGTGCCAGCTCACCAGGGCAGGGGAACACCGGGGAGCTGTTTTTT. Amino acids: CASSPGQGNTGELFF. Full variable domain (rest looked up from reference TRBV18 and TRBJ2-2): NAGVMQNPRHLVRRRGQEARLRCSPMKGHSHVYWYRQLPEEGLKFMVYLQKENIIDESGMPKERFSAEFPKEGPSILRIQQVVRGDSAAYFCASSPGQGNTGELFFGEGSRLTVL.

The J gene is TRBJ2-5, the V gene TRBV19; 8 positions agree with TRBD2. V shed 3 bases and J 1 base; nucleotides not matched to a gene: 4. Germline V CDR1 and CDR2: LNHDA, SQIVND (reference sequence). This CDR3 is built from 15 residues. CDR3 sequence reads: CASSIGSGVQETQYF. The CDR3 DNA reads as TGTGCCAGTAGTATCGGTAGCGGGGTCCAAGAGACCCAGTACTTC. Drawing the rest from reference TRBV19 and TRBJ2-5, the complete variable domain is DGGITQSPKYLFRKEGQNVTLSCEQNLNHDAMYWYRQDPGQGLRLIYYSQIVNDFQKGDIAEGYSVSREKKESFPLTVTSAQKNPTAFYLCASSIGSGVQETQYFGPGTRLLVL.

This clone was found once. The chain has TRBV6-5 and TRBJ1-2; 12 bases align to TRBD1. Germline CDR1 is MNHEY and CDR2 is SVGAGI. Trimming took 4 bases from V and 5 from J; bases not matched to a gene: 5. The CDR3 covers 15 residues. Here the CDR3 DNA reads TGTGCCAGCAGTTCCCGGGACAGGGGGCATTATGGCTACACCTTC. Encoded protein: CASSSRDRGHYGYTF.

J is TRBJ2-7 and V is TRBV27; 9 bases match TRBD2. Germline values: CDR1 MNHEY, CDR2 SMNVEV (reference sequence). This CDR3 is 17 amino acids long. The V and J ends lost 6 bases and 4 bases, in that order; junction bases with no gene match: 16. CDR3: CASSPTGHSGGWYEQYF. The CDR3 DNA reads TGTGCCAGCAGCCCCACGGGGCACAGCGGGGGGTGGTACGAGCAGTACTTC.

J is TRBJ1-1 and V is TRBV9; 7 bases are a match to TRBD1. The CDR3 runs to 12 residues. Per the germline V gene, CDR1 is SGDLS and CDR2 is YYNGEE. J was trimmed by 5 bases and V by 3 bases; bases with no gene match: 1. The CDR3 reads CASSARGTEAFF. CDR3 nucleotide sequence: TGTGCCAGCAGCGCCAGGGGGACTGAAGCTTTCTTT.

V is TRBV28 and J is TRBJ1-4; TRBD1 is a possible D gene (5 bases). Germline V gives CDR1 MDHEN, CDR2 SYDVKM. The CDR3 has 15 residues. V was cut by 5 bases and J by 0 bases, with 10 bases left in between. The CDR3, as DNA: TGTGCCAGCAGTCCCCAGGGTGCAACTAATGAAAAACTGTTTTTT. Translation: CASSPQGATNEKLFF.

The chain links TRBV20-1 to TRBJ2-7; D gene ambiguous. V was cut by 4 bases and J by 5 bases, with 6 bases left in between. The germline V gene has CDR1 DFQATT and CDR2 SNEGSKA (reference sequence). This CDR3 region has 10 residues. For the CDR3, the DNA is TGCAGTGCTACTCTCCACGAGCAGTACTTC. Translated: CSATLHEQYF.

This rearrangement joins TRBV5-6 to TRBJ2-1; the match to TRBD1 covers 7 bases. CDR1 and CDR2 (germline): SGHDT, YYEEEE. The CDR3 is 15 amino acids. With V trimmed by 5 bases and J by 7 bases, 12 bases remained unmatched. As DNA, the CDR3 is TGTGCCAGCAGTAGGCGGCAGGGGGTTTGGAATGAGCAGTTCTTC. Residues: CASSRRQGVWNEQFF.

V usage is TRBV9 and J usage is TRBJ2-5, with 8 positions matching TRBD2. The CDR3 has 14 residues. V lost 3 bases and J lost 5; bases outside the gene matches: 6. Germline V gene sequence: CDR1 SGDLS, CDR2 YYNGEE. This chain's CDR3 is CASSGSGRSETQYF. The CDR3 nucleotides read TGTGCCAGCAGCGGGAGCGGGAGAAGTGAGACCCAGTACTTC.

This chain uses TRBV7-3 with TRBJ1-5, with D maybe TRBD1 (5 bases). The CDR3 has 13 amino acids. Germline V gene lookup returns CDR1 SGHTA and CDR2 FQGTGA. V lost 5 bases to trimming and J lost 1 base, with 6 bases between them. For the CDR3, the DNA is TGTGCCAGCAGCCCAGGGAGCAATCAGCCCCAGCATTTT. This sequence encodes CASSPGSNQPQHF.

This chain joins TRBV6-5 and TRBJ1-2, with 7 bases matching TRBD1. V shed 6 bases, J shed 0 bases, and the junction held 4 bases outside the gene matches. Germline V gene sequence: CDR1 MNHEY, CDR2 SVGAGI. CDR3 size: 14 residues. CDR3 in amino acids: CASSRTGPNYGYTF. In DNA, the CDR3 is TGTGCCAGCAGCCGGACAGGTCCTAACTATGGCTACACCTTC.

The gene calls are TRBV5-1 and TRBJ1-4, with TRBD1 identical over 11 bases. Germline CDR1 reads SGHRS; CDR2 reads YFSETQ. The CDR3 length is 15 residues. Germline trimming cut 0 bases from V and 7 bases from J; bases unmatched to any gene: 2. Here the CDR3 reads CASSLGGTGGEKLFF. The CDR3 coding sequence is TGCGCCAGCAGCTTGGGCGGGACAGGGGGTGAAAAACTGTTTTTT.

The chain recombines TRBV7-3 with TRBJ2-3, with no clear D. V was shortened by 5 bases and J by 2 bases, with 8 bases between the two germline ends. The CDR3 totals 13 residues. Germline V gives CDR1 SGHTA, CDR2 FQGTGA. As DNA, the CDR3 is TGTGCCAGCAGCAGCCGTGCCACAGATACGCAGTATTTT. Translation gives CASSSRATDTQYF.